Listed below are T cell receptor beta chains from one sample, sequenced in a study of technical replicates of blood from a handful of donors. Clones were sequenced by immunoSEQ multiplex PCR, and TCRdb holds only the in-frame ones, with some missing. The table has 70,000 or so clones, about 90% seen once. Sequenced material: T cells isolated from PBMCs. The receptors originated from a human donor in good health. Each CDR3 is given with its conserved first and last residue. The D gene is left open where the match is weak. Clone size appears in some rows only: once, few, many, or a class for an expanded clone.

>TRBJ2-1|NA|TRBV7-9|TRBD2
CASSPGRLASGEQFF
TGTGCCAGCAGCCCCGGTCGGCTAGCTAGCGGTGAGCAGTTCTTC
>TRBJ1-1|NA|TRBV19|TRBD1
CASSQQGDTEAFF
TGTGCCAGTAGTCAACAGGGGGACACTGAAGCTTTCTTT
>TRBJ2-3|NA|TRBV30|NA
CAWSVYLDGADTQYF
TGTGCCTGGAGTGTATATTTGGACGGGGCAGATACGCAGTATTTT
>TRBJ1-1|NA|TRBV6-5|NA
CASSYQGRNTEAFF
TGTGCCAGCAGTTATCAGGGCCGGAACACTGAAGCTTTCTTT
>TRBJ1-1|NA|TRBV27|TRBD1
CASSHKAGGEAFF
TGTGCCAGCAGTCACAAGGCAGGGGGTGAAGCTTTCTTT
>TRBJ2-1|NA|TRBV11-3|TRBD1
CASKLGQGWNEQFF
TGTGCCAGCAAATTAGGACAGGGGTGGAATGAGCAGTTCTTC
>TRBJ2-1|NA|TRBV28|TRBD2
CASVLAGGYNEQFF
TGTGCCAGCGTTCTAGCGGGAGGCTACAATGAGCAGTTCTTC
>TRBJ2-7|NA|TRBV27|TRBD1
CASSDYRQGQYF
TGTGCCAGCAGTGATTATAGACAGGGCCAGTACTTC
>TRBJ2-5|NA|TRBV4-1|TRBD2
CASSRLLAGAVETQYF
TGCGCCAGCAGCCGCCTACTAGCGGGAGCTGTAGAGACCCAGTACTTC
>TRBJ2-7|NA|TRBV28|NA
CASSIPGVTYEQYF
TGTGCCAGCAGTATTCCGGGTGTAACCTACGAGCAGTACTTC
>TRBJ2-5|once|TRBV4-1|TRBD2
CASSQDPAGVRETQYF
TGCGCCAGCAGCCAAGATCCCGCGGGAGTGAGGGAGACCCAGTACTTC
>TRBJ2-7|NA|TRBV7-9|TRBD2
CASSLGGGSIDYEQYF
TGTGCCAGCAGCTTAGGCGGCGGGAGTATCGACTACGAGCAGTACTTC
>TRBJ2-7|once|TRBV27|NA
CASSFFAAAYEQYF
TGTGCCAGCAGTTTCTTCGCAGCGGCCTACGAGCAGTACTTC
>TRBJ2-3|NA|TRBV10-1|TRBD2
CASSGTPGLVTDTQYF
TGCGCCAGCAGCGGAACCCCGGGACTAGTAACAGATACGCAGTATTTT
>TRBJ2-2|NA|TRBV5-1|NA
CASSQGNTGELFF
TGCGCCAGCAGCCAGGGGAACACCGGGGAGCTGTTTTTT
>TRBJ2-2|NA|TRBV4-1|TRBD1
CASSQVWTGGGSGELFF
TGCGCCAGCAGCCAGGTGTGGACAGGGGGTGGATCCGGGGAGCTGTTTTTT
>TRBJ1-1|NA|TRBV6-5|NA
CASSYLSENTEAFF
TGTGCCAGCAGTTACTTGTCAGAGAACACTGAAGCTTTCTTT
>TRBJ2-5|NA|TRBV7-6|NA
CASSLRGETQYF
TGTGCCAGCAGCTTAAGAGGAGAGACCCAGTACTTC
>TRBJ2-7|NA|TRBV10-3|TRBD2
CAISGGLAAGTYEQYF
TGTGCCATCAGTGGGGGACTAGCGGCAGGGACCTACGAGCAGTACTTC
>TRBJ1-4|NA|TRBV5-1|NA
CASKLTPEGEKLFF
TGCGCCAGCAAATTGACGCCGGAGGGCGAAAAACTGTTTTTT
>TRBJ2-2|NA|TRBV2|TRBD1
CAGRQGTGELFF
TGTGCCGGCCGACAGGGGACCGGGGAGCTGTTTTTT
>TRBJ2-1|NA|TRBV27|TRBD2
CASSSSLATYNEQFF
TGTGCCAGCAGTTCTTCACTAGCGACCTACAATGAGCAGTTCTTC
>TRBJ1-1|NA|TRBV28|NA
CASSPGQGLNTEAFF
TGTGCCAGCAGTCCGGGTCAGGGGCTGAACACTGAAGCTTTCTTT
>TRBJ2-7|once|TRBV11-2|NA
CASSLGSLEQYF
TGTGCCAGCAGCTTAGGTAGTCTCGAGCAGTACTTC
>TRBJ2-5|NA|TRBV5-1|NA
CASSSDRGGRETQYF
TGCGCCAGCAGCTCTGACAGGGGAGGGAGAGAGACCCAGTACTTC
>TRBJ2-2|NA|TRBV2|TRBD2
CASSEGGNGELFF
TGTGCCAGCAGCGAGGGAGGGAACGGGGAGCTGTTTTTT
>TRBJ2-3|NA|TRBV27|TRBD2
CASSSGLAIDTQYF
TGTGCCAGCAGTTCTGGACTAGCTATAGATACGCAGTATTTT
>TRBJ1-2|once|TRBV2|NA
CASSANINYGYTF
TGTGCCAGCAGTGCTAATATTAACTATGGCTACACCTTC
>TRBJ1-3|NA|TRBV9|TRBD1
CASSGTGPGNTIYF
TGTGCCAGCAGCGGGACAGGGCCAGGAAACACCATATATTTT
>TRBJ1-4|NA|TRBV9|NA
CASSVDSLNEKLFF
TGTGCCAGCAGCGTTGACAGCCTTAATGAAAAACTGTTTTTT
>TRBJ2-7|NA|TRBV2|TRBD2
CASSDVASGNRQDYEQYF
TGTGCCAGCAGTGATGTGGCTAGCGGGAACAGGCAAGACTACGAGCAGTACTTC
>TRBJ2-7|NA|TRBV28|TRBD1
CASSPYRDSHYEQYF
TGTGCCAGCAGCCCATACCGGGACAGCCACTACGAGCAGTACTTC
>TRBJ1-5|NA|TRBV7-9|NA
CASSFPSNQPQHF
TGTGCCAGCAGCTTCCCCTCCAATCAGCCCCAGCATTTT
>TRBJ2-7|NA|TRBV27|NA
CASSPSRQAYEQYF
TGTGCCAGCAGTCCCAGTCGACAGGCATACGAGCAGTACTTC
>TRBJ1-2|NA|TRBV25-1|NA
CASSLPAMDGDNYGYTF
TGTGCCAGCAGCCTACCAGCCATGGACGGGGATAACTATGGCTACACCTTC
>TRBJ2-7|NA|TRBV7-9|NA
CASSSSEVVYEQYF
TGTGCCAGCAGCTCATCGGAGGTGGTCTACGAGCAGTACTTC
>TRBJ2-7|NA|TRBV11-2|TRBD2
CASSLMGLVDEQYF
TGTGCCAGCAGCTTAATGGGACTAGTTGACGAGCAGTACTTC
>TRBJ2-1|NA|TRBV9|TRBD2
CASSVKSGRAKEQFF
TGTGCCAGCAGCGTTAAAAGCGGGAGGGCGAAGGAGCAGTTCTTC
>TRBJ2-7|NA|TRBV11-2|NA
CASRDAAGLRSYEQYF
TGTGCCAGCAGGGATGCCGCCGGACTCCGTTCCTACGAGCAGTACTTC
>TRBJ1-1|NA|TRBV15|NA
CATSRHQGWDTEAFF
TGTGCCACCAGCAGACACCAGGGTTGGGACACTGAAGCTTTCTTT
>TRBJ2-1|NA|TRBV7-3|TRBD1
CASSFTGDEQFF
TGTGCCAGCAGCTTTACAGGGGATGAGCAGTTCTTC
>TRBJ2-1|NA|TRBV7-8|TRBD1
CASSFSGQPMGAVYNEQFF
TGTGCCAGCAGCTTCTCGGGACAGCCTATGGGGGCTGTCTACAATGAGCAGTTCTTC
>TRBJ2-7|once|TRBV27|NA
CASSQIDRSYEQYF
TGTGCCAGCAGCCAAATTGACAGGTCCTACGAGCAGTACTTC
>TRBJ1-1|NA|TRBV5-6|TRBD1
CASSLGGTTGLNTEAFF
TGTGCCAGCAGCTTGGGGGGAACGACAGGGTTGAACACTGAAGCTTTCTTT
>TRBJ2-2|NA|TRBV4-2|TRBD2
CASSQGLAGDHGELFF
TGTGCCAGCAGCCAAGGTTTAGCGGGAGACCACGGGGAGCTGTTTTTT
>TRBJ1-4|NA|TRBV15|TRBD1
CATSRPTGYRGDEKLFF
TGTGCCACCAGCAGACCCACTGGGTACAGGGGGGATGAAAAACTGTTTTTT